The entry below gives a single T cell receptor (beta chain) sequence along with its context. TCRdb's table, derived via immunoSEQ multiplex PCR, lists solely in-frame clones and lacks some. The sample includes tens of thousands of clones, roughly 90% of them seen just once. This entry belongs to a study of blood T cell repertoires in COVID-19. Input material: peripheral blood. This TCR was sampled from a human donor with active COVID-19. The donor label of this sample is uncertain.

CDR3 amino acids: CASSLDLSSYNEQFF. CDR3 nucleotides: TGTGCCAGCAGCTTGGACCTGAGCTCCTACAATGAGCAGTTCTTC. The chain is built from TRBV5-5 and TRBJ2-1; D remains unclear. Trimming shortened V by 0 bases and J by 0 bases, and 7 bases separated the two germline ends. The V gene's germline CDR1 is SGHKS and CDR2 YYEKEE (reference sequence). The length of the CDR3 is 15 residues. The complete variable domain, with remaining parts taken from reference TRBV5-5 and TRBJ2-1, reads DAGVTQSPTHLIKTRGQQVTLRCSPISGHKSVSWYQQVLGQGPQFIFQYYEKEERGRGNFPDRFSARQFPNYSSELNVNALLLGDSALYLCASSLDLSSYNEQFFGPGTRLTVL.